This T cell receptor beta chain was identified during a study of blood T cell repertoires in COVID-19. Study-wide context: Spain, Italy and the United States supplied samples that represented acute and convalescent COVID-19. PBMCs, B-cell-depleted T cells, or T cells provided the cDNA or gDNA that made up the material.

The CDR3 consists of 16 residues. Per the germline V gene, CDR1 is LGHDT and CDR2 is YNNKEL (reference sequence). Trimming at V came to 4 bases and at J to 2 bases, leaving 10 bases not matched to a gene. Authors' methods: Cell counts per sample came from amplifying reference gene primers. TCRdb's table, derived via immunoSEQ multiplex PCR, lists solely in-frame clones and lacks some. V and J calls and clone size are given by that table; D and trimming were obtained from the DNA. The sample yields 400,000 to 450,000 clones, around 91% seen once. Participants were aged about 18 to 90 years, lived in around 25 US areas, and enrolled virtually.

V is TRBV3-1 (or the pseudogene TRBV3-2) and J is TRBJ2-5; 7 bases are a match to TRBD2. Sequenced material: PBMCs or T cells enriched from blood (not recorded which). This TCR was sampled from a man between 25 and 39 years old who had recovered from COVID-19. The CDR3 loop is CASSPGLGRIQETQYF. DNA for the CDR3: TGTGCCAGCAGCCCCGGACTAGGCAGGATTCAAGAGACCCAGTACTTC.